The 7 T cell receptor beta chains reported below all come from one sample, sequenced in a study of blood T cells in healthy people across ages. Next came a second PCR, run for about 6 to 11 cycles, which used a sample-barcoded 5' primer along with a J-beta primer mix. TCRdb re-called the 5' RACE reads with MiXCR, one entry per CDR3 protein. The sample holds about 1.5 million distinct CDR3 sequences, 40% to 45% seen once. The specimen sequenced was blood. The source is a woman aged 18-29 years in good health.

The chain joins TRBV20-1 to TRBJ1-5, with unresolved D. The CDR3 is 13 amino acids. Germline CDR1 DFQATT, CDR2 SNEGSKA (reference sequence). Trimming cost V 4 bases and J 4 bases, with 11 bases left between them. Written as DNA, the CDR3 is TGCAGTGCTACCCGACTGGGAAATCAGCCCCAGCATTTT. Amino acid sequence: CSATRLGNQPQHF.

The chain couples TRBV29-1 to TRBJ1-1; D not certain. V was trimmed by 1 base and J by 0 bases, leaving 6 bases between them. Germline loops: CDR1 SQVTM, CDR2 ANQGSEA. The CDR3 is made up of 13 amino acids. The CDR3: CSVEGQMNTEAFF. In DNA, the CDR3 is TGCAGCGTTGAAGGTCAGATGAACACTGAAGCTTTCTTT.

This clonotype was seen only a few times. This chain joins TRBV30 and TRBJ2-3, with 7 positions matching TRBD1. V lost 4 bases, J lost 0 bases, and 10 bases stayed unmatched. CDR3 length equals 16 residues. Germline lookup yields CDR1 GTSNPN and CDR2 SVGIG (reference sequence). CDR3 region: CAWTHRDSDSTDTQYF. DNA for the CDR3: TGTGCCTGGACACACCGGGACAGTGATAGCACAGATACGCAGTATTTT.

This chain connects TRBV20-1 to TRBJ2-1; 8 nucleotides align to TRBD1. V dropped 0 bases and J dropped 10; count of bases not matched to a gene: 11. The CDR3 contains 15 residues. Germline V CDR1 and CDR2: DFQATT, SNEGSKA (reference sequence). The CDR3 here is CSARDQRTDRDEQFF. The CDR3 bases are TGCAGTGCTAGAGATCAGAGAACGGACAGGGACGAGCAGTTCTTC.

V gene TRBV7-9 combines with J gene TRBJ1-2; 8 nucleotides agree with TRBD1. The CDR3 is 16 residues long. CDR1 and CDR2 (germline): SEHNR, FQNEAQ (reference sequence). Trimming at V came to 5 bases and at J to 3 bases, leaving 11 bases not matched to a gene. In DNA form, the CDR3 reads TGTGCCAGCAGCATCCTTCGGACAGGGTTGGACTATGGCTACACCTTC. Protein: CASSILRTGLDYGYTF. The full variable domain, completed using reference TRBV7-9 and TRBJ1-2, is DTGVSQNPRHKITKRGQNVTFRCDPISEHNRLYWYRQTLGQGPEFLTYFQNEAQLEKSRLLSDRFSAERPKGSFSTLEIQRTEQGDSAMYLCASSILRTGLDYGYTFGSGTRLTVV.

This clonotype was seen only a few times. The chain employs TRBV20-1 and TRBJ1-2, with TRBD1 matching over 9 bases. CDR1 is DFQATT and CDR2 is SNEGSKA in the germline V gene (reference sequence). V dropped 6 bases and J dropped 8; count of bases not matched to a gene: 7. This CDR3 spans 12 amino acids. The CDR3 loop is CSAEDRGEGYTF. The CDR3 region has the DNA TGCAGTGCCGAAGACAGGGGGGAAGGCTACACCTTC.

V usage is TRBV20-1 and J usage is TRBJ2-3; TRBD1 aligns across 8 bases. The CDR3 loop spans 14 amino acids. The germline V gene encodes CDR1 DFQATT and CDR2 SNEGSKA (reference sequence). The J segment lost 5 bases and the V segment lost 3 bases, leaving 7 bases of the junction unmatched. The CDR3 DNA reads TGCAGTGCTAGGAGGACAGGGAGTGTAGATACGCAGTATTTT. Protein: CSARRTGSVDTQYF.